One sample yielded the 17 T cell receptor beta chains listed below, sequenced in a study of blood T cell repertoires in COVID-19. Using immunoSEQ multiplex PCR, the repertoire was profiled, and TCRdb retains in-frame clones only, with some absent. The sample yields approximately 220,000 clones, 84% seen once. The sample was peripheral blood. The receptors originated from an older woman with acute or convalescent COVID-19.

CDR3 in amino acids: CASSHGQGANYGYTF. The CDR3 DNA is TGTGCCAGCAGCCACGGACAGGGGGCCAACTATGGCTACACCTTC. The V and J genes are TRBV3-1 (or the pseudogene TRBV3-2) and TRBJ1-2; 11 nucleotides match TRBD1. Trimming cost V 3 bases and J 2 bases; bases outside gene matches: 2. The CDR3 runs to 15 residues. Germline CDR1 is LGHDT and CDR2 is YNNKEL (reference sequence).

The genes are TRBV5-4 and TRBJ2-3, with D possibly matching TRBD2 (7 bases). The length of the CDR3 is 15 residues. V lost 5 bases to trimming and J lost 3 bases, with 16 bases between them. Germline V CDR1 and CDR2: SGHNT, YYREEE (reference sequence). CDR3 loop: CASSLDRLATDTQYF. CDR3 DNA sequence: TGTGCCAGCAGTCTGGACAGACTAGCAACAGATACGCAGTATTTT.

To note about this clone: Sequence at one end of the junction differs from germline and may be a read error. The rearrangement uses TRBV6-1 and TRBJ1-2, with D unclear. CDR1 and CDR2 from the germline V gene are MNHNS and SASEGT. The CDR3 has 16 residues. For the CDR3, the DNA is TGTGCCAGCAGTGAAGCTAGCTTCGGTGGTGGTCTAGAGAGACTCTTC. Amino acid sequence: CASSEASFGGGLERLF.

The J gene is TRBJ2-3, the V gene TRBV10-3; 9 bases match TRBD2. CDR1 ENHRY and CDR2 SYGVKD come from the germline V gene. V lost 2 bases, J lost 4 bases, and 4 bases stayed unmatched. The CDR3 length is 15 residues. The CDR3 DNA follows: TGTGCCATCAGTGAGGTAGCGGGGGAGGCAGATACGCAGTATTTT. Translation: CAISEVAGEADTQYF.

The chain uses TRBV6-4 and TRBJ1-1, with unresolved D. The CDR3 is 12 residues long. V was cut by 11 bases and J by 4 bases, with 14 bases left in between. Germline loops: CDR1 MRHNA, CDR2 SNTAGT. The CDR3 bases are TGTGCCTCGCTAAGCGGGGTCACTGAAGCTTTCTTT. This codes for CASLSGVTEAFF.

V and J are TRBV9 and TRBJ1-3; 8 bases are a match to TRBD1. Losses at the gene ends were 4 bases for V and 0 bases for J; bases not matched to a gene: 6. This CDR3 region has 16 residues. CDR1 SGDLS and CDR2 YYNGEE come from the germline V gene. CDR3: CASSPGQVSSGNTIYF. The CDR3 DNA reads TGTGCCAGCAGCCCGGGACAGGTGTCCTCTGGAAACACCATATATTTT.

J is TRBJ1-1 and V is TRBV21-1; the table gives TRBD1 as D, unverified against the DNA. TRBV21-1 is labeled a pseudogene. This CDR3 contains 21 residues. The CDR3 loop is CASSKMRDRGLNWAYVTEAFF. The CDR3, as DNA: TGTGCCAGCAGCAAAATGCGGGACAGGGGGCTAAATTGGGCATACGTCACTGAAGCTTTCTTT.

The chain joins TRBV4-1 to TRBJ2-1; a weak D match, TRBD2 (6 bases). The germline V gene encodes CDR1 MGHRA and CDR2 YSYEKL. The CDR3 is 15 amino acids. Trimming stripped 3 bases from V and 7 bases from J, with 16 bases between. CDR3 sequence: CASSHVPRLVNEQFF. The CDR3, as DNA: TGCGCCAGCAGCCATGTTCCCCGACTAGTTAATGAGCAGTTCTTC.

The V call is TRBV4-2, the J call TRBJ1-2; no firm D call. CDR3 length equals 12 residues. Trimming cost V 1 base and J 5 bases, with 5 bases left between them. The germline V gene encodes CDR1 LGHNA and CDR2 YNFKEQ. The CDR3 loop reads CASSQVAYGYTF. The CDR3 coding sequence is TGTGCCAGCAGCCAAGTTGCGTATGGCTACACCTTC.

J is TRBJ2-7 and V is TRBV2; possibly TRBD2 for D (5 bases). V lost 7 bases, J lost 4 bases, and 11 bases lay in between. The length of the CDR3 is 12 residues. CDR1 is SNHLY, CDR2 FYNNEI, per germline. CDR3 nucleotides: TGTGCCAGCAAGTCTAGCAGTTACGAGCAGTACTTC. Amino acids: CASKSSSYEQYF.

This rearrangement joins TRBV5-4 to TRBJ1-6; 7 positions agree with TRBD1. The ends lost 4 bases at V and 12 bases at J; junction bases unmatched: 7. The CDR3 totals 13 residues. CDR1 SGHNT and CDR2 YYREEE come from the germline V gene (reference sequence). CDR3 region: CASSTDRAGPLHF. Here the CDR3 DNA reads TGTGCCAGCAGCACTGACAGGGCCGGACCCCTCCACTTT. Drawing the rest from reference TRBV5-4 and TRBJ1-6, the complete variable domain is ETGVTQSPTHLIKTRGQQVTLRCSSQSGHNTVSWYQQALGQGPQFIFQYYREEENGRGNFPPRFSGLQFPNYSSELNVNALELDDSALYLCASSTDRAGPLHFGNGTRLTVT.

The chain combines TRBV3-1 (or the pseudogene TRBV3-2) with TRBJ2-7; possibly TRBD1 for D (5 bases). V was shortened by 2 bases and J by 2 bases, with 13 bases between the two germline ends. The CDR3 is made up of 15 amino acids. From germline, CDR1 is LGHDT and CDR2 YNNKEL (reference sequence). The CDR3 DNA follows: TGTGCCAGCAGCCAAACAGGACGCTGGGCCTACGAGCAGTACTTC. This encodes CASSQTGRWAYEQYF.

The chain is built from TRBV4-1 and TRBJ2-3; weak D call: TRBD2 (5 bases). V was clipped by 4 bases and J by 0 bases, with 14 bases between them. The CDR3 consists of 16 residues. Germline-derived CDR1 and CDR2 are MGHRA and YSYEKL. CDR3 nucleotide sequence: TGCGCCAGCAGCCTGATGACGGGGATCAGCACAGATACGCAGTATTTT. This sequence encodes CASSLMTGISTDTQYF.

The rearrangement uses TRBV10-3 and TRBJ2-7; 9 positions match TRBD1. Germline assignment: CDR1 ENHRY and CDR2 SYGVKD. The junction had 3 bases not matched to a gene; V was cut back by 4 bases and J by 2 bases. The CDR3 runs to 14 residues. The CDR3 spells CAISGRTGAYEQYF. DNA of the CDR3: TGTGCCATCAGTGGACGGACAGGGGCCTACGAGCAGTACTTC.

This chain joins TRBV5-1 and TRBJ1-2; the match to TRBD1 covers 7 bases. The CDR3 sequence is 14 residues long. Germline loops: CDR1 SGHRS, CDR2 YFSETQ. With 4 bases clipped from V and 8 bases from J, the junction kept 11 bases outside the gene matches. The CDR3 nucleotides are TGCGCCAGCAGCGTGGGGGGGACAGAAGGAGGCTACACCTTC. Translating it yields CASSVGGTEGGYTF.

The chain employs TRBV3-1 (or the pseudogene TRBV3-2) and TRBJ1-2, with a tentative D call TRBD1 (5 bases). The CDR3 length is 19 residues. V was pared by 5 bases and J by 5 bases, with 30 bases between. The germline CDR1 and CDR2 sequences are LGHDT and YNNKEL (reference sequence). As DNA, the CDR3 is TGTGCCAGCAGCTCACCCCGGATGGAGGGACGGAGGGCCATTTATGGCTACACCTTC. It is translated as CASSSPRMEGRRAIYGYTF.

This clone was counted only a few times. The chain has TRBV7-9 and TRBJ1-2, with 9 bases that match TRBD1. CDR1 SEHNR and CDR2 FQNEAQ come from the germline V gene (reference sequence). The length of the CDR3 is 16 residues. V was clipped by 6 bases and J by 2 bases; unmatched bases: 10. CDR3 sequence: CASRPGSQGANYGYTF. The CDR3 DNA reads TGTGCCAGCAGGCCGGGCTCACAGGGGGCCAACTATGGCTACACCTTC.